This TCR beta chain was found in a study of blood T cells in healthy people across ages. Study-level information: The template switching approach captured approximately one barcoded beta molecule for every two T cells. Study results and limitations: Roughly linearly, TCR beta diversity per million T cells fell as age increased.

Per germline, CDR1 LNHNV and CDR2 YYDKDF (reference sequence). The CDR3 sequence is 14 residues long. Trimming pared 7 bases from V and 6 bases from J, leaving 16 bases between. Using a J-beta primer mix together with a sample-barcoded 5' primer, a second PCR was run for roughly 6 to 12 cycles. TCRdb fed the 5' RACE reads into MiXCR, producing one record per CDR3 protein. This table has fewer than 900,000 distinct CDR3 sequences, about 34% appearing once. Concerning this clonotype itself: Antigen unknown.

Every sample had a minimum of 6.5 million PBMCs isolated. Sample: blood. This chain joins TRBV15 and TRBJ2-1; D possibly matches TRBD1 or TRBD2 (5 bases each). The receptor comes from a man between 18 and 29 years old in good health. The CDR3 nucleotides read TGTGCCACCAAGGGGACGGATAGCCCCAATGAGCAGTTCTTC. This sequence encodes CATKGTDSPNEQFF.